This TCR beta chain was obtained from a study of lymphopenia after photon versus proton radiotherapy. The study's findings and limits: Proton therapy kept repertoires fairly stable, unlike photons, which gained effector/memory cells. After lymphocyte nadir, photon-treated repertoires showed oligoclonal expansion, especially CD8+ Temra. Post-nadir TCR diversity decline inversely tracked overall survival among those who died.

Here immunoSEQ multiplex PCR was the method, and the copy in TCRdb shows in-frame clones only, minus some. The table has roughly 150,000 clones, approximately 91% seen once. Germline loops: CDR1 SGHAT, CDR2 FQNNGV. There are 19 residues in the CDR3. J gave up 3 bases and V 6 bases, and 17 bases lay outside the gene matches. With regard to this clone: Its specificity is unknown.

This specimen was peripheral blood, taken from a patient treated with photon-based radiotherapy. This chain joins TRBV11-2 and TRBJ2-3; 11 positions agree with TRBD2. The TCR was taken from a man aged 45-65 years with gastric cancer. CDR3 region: CASRLLGLAGGVHTDTQYF. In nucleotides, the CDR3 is TGTGCCAGCAGATTGCTGGGGCTAGCGGGAGGCGTTCATACAGATACGCAGTATTTT.